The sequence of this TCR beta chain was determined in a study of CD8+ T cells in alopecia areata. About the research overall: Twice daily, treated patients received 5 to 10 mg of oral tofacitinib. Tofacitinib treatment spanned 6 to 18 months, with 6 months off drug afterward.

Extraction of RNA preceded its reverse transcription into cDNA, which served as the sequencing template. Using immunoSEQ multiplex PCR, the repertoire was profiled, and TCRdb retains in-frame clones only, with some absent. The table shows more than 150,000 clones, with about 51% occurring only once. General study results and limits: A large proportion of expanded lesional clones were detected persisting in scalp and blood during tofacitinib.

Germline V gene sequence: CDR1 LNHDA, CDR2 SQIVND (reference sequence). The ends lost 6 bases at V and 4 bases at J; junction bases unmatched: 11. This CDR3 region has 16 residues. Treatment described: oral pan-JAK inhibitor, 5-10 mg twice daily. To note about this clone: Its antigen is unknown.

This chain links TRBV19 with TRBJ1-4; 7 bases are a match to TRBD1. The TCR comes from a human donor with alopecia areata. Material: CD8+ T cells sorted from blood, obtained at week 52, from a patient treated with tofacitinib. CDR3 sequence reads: CASSEPGTAYNEKLFF. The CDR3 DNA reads TGTGCCAGTAGCGAACCCGGGACAGCTTATAATGAAAAACTGTTTTTT.